The rows below give T cell receptor beta chains drawn from one sample of a study of blood T cell repertoires in COVID-19. Assay: immunoSEQ multiplex PCR; the TCRdb copy retains only in-frame clones and omits some. The sample has fewer than 150,000 clones, 88% seen once. The sequenced sample consisted of peripheral blood. The receptors here all came from a man in his fifties with active or convalescent COVID-19. The CDR3 runs from the conserved cysteine through the conserved F or W. A D gene is named only where the DNA matches it firmly. Size tells how often a clone was seen (once, few, many) or the class of an expanded clone, and some rows leave it out.

DNA,CDR3,size,V,J,D
TGTGCCAGTAGCACCACCGGGTCCAGGGGCACCGGGGAGCTGTTTTTT,CASSTTGSRGTGELFF,few,TRBV19,TRBJ2-2,NA
TGTGCCAGCAGTTACGAGGGTCGCTATGGCTACACCTTC,CASSYEGRYGYTF,NA,TRBV6-5,TRBJ1-2,NA
TGTGCCAGCAGCCAAGATCTGGACTGGACTTACAATGAGCAGTTCTTC,CASSQDLDWTYNEQFF,NA,TRBV4-2,TRBJ2-1,NA
TGTGCCAGCAGCCCCGTGACAGATACGCAGTATTTT,CASSPVTDTQYF,NA,TRBV9,TRBJ2-3,NA
TGTGCCAGCAGTTTAAGAGGCTACGAGCAGTACTTC,CASSLRGYEQYF,NA,TRBV27,TRBJ2-7,NA
TGTGCCAGCAGTTCCACAGCGGGAGCCTACAATGAGCAGTTCTTC,CASSSTAGAYNEQFF,NA,TRBV6-2/TRBV6-3,TRBJ2-1,TRBD2
TGTGCGGGGGGGGCGGATCAGCCCCAGCATTTT,CAGGADQPQHF,NA,TRBV6-5,TRBJ1-5,NA
TGTGCCATCAGGGGACAGGGCCCCTACGAGCAGTACTTC,CAIRGQGPYEQYF,NA,TRBV10-3,TRBJ2-7,TRBD1
TGTGCCAGCGGACTAACAGGGGGGCCGACGACGAACTATGGCTACACCTTC,CASGLTGGPTTNYGYTF,NA,TRBV5-8,TRBJ1-2,TRBD1
TGTGCCAGCAGCTCGTACCAAGAGACCCAGTACTTC,CASSSYQETQYF,NA,TRBV11-2,TRBJ2-5,NA
TGTGCCACTAAACCCAGGGTATGGACTGGAAACACCATATATTTT,CATKPRVWTGNTIYF,NA,TRBV19,TRBJ1-3,NA
TGTGCCAGTAGTACTAGCGGTTACGAGCAGTACTTC,CASSTSGYEQYF,NA,TRBV19,TRBJ2-7,TRBD2
TGTGCCAGCAGTTTATCGGGGGTCAGAAATTCACCCCTCCACTTT,CASSLSGVRNSPLHF,NA,TRBV28,TRBJ1-6,NA
TGTGCCAGCAGCTTAGACGGGAGGGCCCACGGGGAGCTGTTTTTT,CASSLDGRAHGELFF,NA,TRBV7-2,TRBJ2-2,TRBD2
TGTGCCTGGACCCGGACTAGCGGGCCCCAAGAGACCCAGTACTTC,CAWTRTSGPQETQYF,NA,TRBV30,TRBJ2-5,TRBD2
TGTGCCAGCGGACCGCTGCGGGGTAGCAATCAGCCCCAGCATTTT,CASGPLRGSNQPQHF,few,TRBV6-5,TRBJ1-5,NA
TGTGCCAGCAGTTCCAGGGGTGGGCTATATGAAAAACTGTTTTTT,CASSSRGGLYEKLFF,NA,TRBV28,TRBJ1-4,NA
TGTGCCAGCAGCCCCGCGCCCAACATTCAGTACTTC,CASSPAPNIQYF,NA,TRBV6-5,TRBJ2-4,NA
TGTGCCACCAGTGATTCACCGGGACTAGCGGGAGCAAGGGATGAGCAGTTCTTC,CATSDSPGLAGARDEQFF,NA,TRBV24-1,TRBJ2-1,TRBD2
TGTGCCAGCAGTTCCCCAAGAGCGGGAGAAAACATTCAGTACTTC,CASSSPRAGENIQYF,NA,TRBV27,TRBJ2-4,TRBD2
TGCGCCAGCAGCGCCCGGGACTCACTCGGGGAGCAGTACTTC,CASSARDSLGEQYF,once,TRBV5-1,TRBJ2-7,NA
TGTGCCAGTGAAGAGCGTAGTAGGCAGTTCTTC,CASEERSRQFF,NA,TRBV9,TRBJ2-1,NA
TGTGCCAGCAGTTCAGGGGGCGCGGGCAATCAGCCCCAGCATTTT,CASSSGGAGNQPQHF,NA,TRBV6-2/TRBV6-3,TRBJ1-5,TRBD1
TGTGCCAGCAGCTTAGGCCCGGGGATTAATGAAAAACTGTTTTTT,CASSLGPGINEKLFF,NA,TRBV7-9,TRBJ1-4,NA
TGCGCCAGCAGCCAAGATCCAACTGGTATTAAGTCCTACAATGAGCAGTTCTTC,CASSQDPTGIKSYNEQFF,NA,TRBV4-1,TRBJ2-1,NA
TGCGCCAGCAGCTTGGCGCGGCGACTAGCGCGAAACGGCGGGGAGCTGTTTTTT,CASSLARRLARNGGELFF,NA,TRBV5-1,TRBJ2-2,TRBD2
TGTGCCAGCAGCCAAATTAGCGGGAGAGATGAAGAGACCCAGTACTTC,CASSQISGRDEETQYF,NA,TRBV3-1/TRBV3-2,TRBJ2-5,TRBD2
TGTGCCAGCAGCGTAGAGGACAGGGGCCAGCCCCTCCACTTT,CASSVEDRGQPLHF,NA,TRBV9,TRBJ1-6,TRBD1
TGTGCCAGCTCACCACCTAGCGGGAGATCCGAGCAGTACTTC,CASSPPSGRSEQYF,NA,TRBV18,TRBJ2-7,TRBD2
TGTGCCAGCAGCCTAACAGGGGCGGGAGAGACCCAGTACTTC,CASSLTGAGETQYF,NA,TRBV3-1/TRBV3-2,TRBJ2-5,TRBD1
TGTGCCAGCAGCGACCAAGACAGGGTCCGCTCTGGGGCCAACGTCCTGACTTTC,CASSDQDRVRSGANVLTF,NA,TRBV5-4,TRBJ2-6,TRBD1
TGTGCCAGTAATAAAGGACAGGGGGCCTCTGGGGCCAACGTCCTGACTTTC,CASNKGQGASGANVLTF,NA,TRBV19,TRBJ2-6,TRBD1
TGTGCCAGCTCACCCGTCCTGGGAGGGAGCAATCAGCCCCAGCATTTT,CASSPVLGGSNQPQHF,NA,TRBV18,TRBJ1-5,NA
TGTGCCAGCAGTCCCTTTGTCCCCATTGAGGAAAAACTGTTTTTT,CASSPFVPIEEKLFF,NA,TRBV28,TRBJ1-4,NA
TGTGCCAGCAGTCGACTAGCGTTAAGCTCCTACGAGCAGTACTTC,CASSRLALSSYEQYF,once,TRBV6-5,TRBJ2-7,TRBD2
TGCGCCAGCAGCCAAAGAACTAGCGGGAGGGGTAGGGCCGGGGAGCTGTTTTTT,CASSQRTSGRGRAGELFF,NA,TRBV4-1,TRBJ2-2,TRBD2
TGTGCCAGCAGGACGACAGGGGGGATGTCCTACGAGCAGTACTTC,CASRTTGGMSYEQYF,NA,TRBV6-5,TRBJ2-7,TRBD1
TGTGCCAGCAGTTTCCCCGGTGCCGAGCAGTACTTC,CASSFPGAEQYF,NA,TRBV28,TRBJ2-7,NA
TGTGCCAGCAGCCAAGATTTGACTAGCGGGGCCTACGAGCAGTACTTC,CASSQDLTSGAYEQYF,NA,TRBV4-2,TRBJ2-7,TRBD2
TGCGCCAGCAGCTTCCGCCGGGACAGGGCCTCCGAGCAGTACTTC,CASSFRRDRASEQYF,once,TRBV5-1,TRBJ2-7,TRBD1
TGTGCCAGCAGCCTGACTAGCGGGAGGCGAAATGAGCAGTTCTTC,CASSLTSGRRNEQFF,once,TRBV28,TRBJ2-1,TRBD2
TGCAGCGTTGAAGGTTACGGACAGGGTAACACTGAAGCTTTCTTT,CSVEGYGQGNTEAFF,NA,TRBV29-1,TRBJ1-1,TRBD1
TGTGCCAGCCTTGGGACAGAGCATGGCTACACCTTC,CASLGTEHGYTF,few,TRBV19,TRBJ1-2,TRBD1
TGTGCCATCAGTCAACGGGTGTTGGCCGGGGAGCTGTTTTTT,CAISQRVLAGELFF,NA,TRBV10-3,TRBJ2-2,NA
TGCGCCAGCAGTGGCGGGGCTAAAACCGGGGAGCTGTTTTTT,CASSGGAKTGELFF,NA,TRBV10-1,TRBJ2-2,NA
TGTGCCAGCAGCTTAACTCCTAGCGGGAGTTACAATGAGCAGTTCTTC,CASSLTPSGSYNEQFF,NA,TRBV7-3,TRBJ2-1,TRBD2
TGTGCCTGGAGCACACAGGGGGCGCTAGAAAAACTGTTTTTT,CAWSTQGALEKLFF,NA,TRBV30,TRBJ1-4,TRBD1
TGTGCCAGCACTTCGAGAGATACGCAGTATTTT,CASTSRDTQYF,NA,TRBV28,TRBJ2-3,NA
TGTGCCAGCAGCTTAGGAGGGGGCAGAGAGACCCAGTACTTC,CASSLGGGRETQYF,NA,TRBV7-2,TRBJ2-5,TRBD1
TGCGCCAGCAGCTTGGCCAGGACTAGCGGGAGCGGGGATACGCAGTATTTT,CASSLARTSGSGDTQYF,NA,TRBV5-1,TRBJ2-3,TRBD2
TGTGCCAGCAGTGAAGCGCCGGACAGAGATCAGCCCCAGCATTTT,CASSEAPDRDQPQHF,NA,TRBV6-1,TRBJ1-5,NA
TGTGCCAGCAGTTTAGGTAGCGCTAACACAGATACGCAGTATTTT,CASSLGSANTDTQYF,medium-sized,TRBV27,TRBJ2-3,NA
TGTGCCAGCAGCTTAGAGGGCAGGGGGTTCGAGCAGTACTTC,CASSLEGRGFEQYF,NA,TRBV7-9,TRBJ2-7,TRBD1
TGTGCCAGTAGTATCAGGGGGCGCAAGGAAAAACTGTTTTTT,CASSIRGRKEKLFF,NA,TRBV19,TRBJ1-4,TRBD1
TGTGCCAGCAAGACAGGAGGTGGGACCCAGTACTTC,CASKTGGGTQYF,NA,TRBV28,TRBJ2-5,NA
TGTGCCAGCAGCGGACAGGGGGCCGGCAATCAGCCCCAGCATTTT,CASSGQGAGNQPQHF,NA,TRBV2,TRBJ1-5,TRBD1
TGTGCCATCAGTGGACAGGGGGCCTACAATGAGCAGTTCTTC,CAISGQGAYNEQFF,NA,TRBV10-3,TRBJ2-1,TRBD1